The 30 T cell receptor beta chains presented below share a single source sample, sequenced in a study of T cell responses to AZD1222 COVID-19 vaccine (dated by TCRdb to the early 2020s). The time point label here, explained by the study, means: baseline before first vaccination. Library creation used the immunoSEQ multiplex PCR assay. Held by TCRdb, this immuneACCESS table contains in-frame sequences only and omits some clones. Under half of the omission traces to an unresolved V gene where checked; the cause of the rest is unknown. This sample is represented by 150,000 to 200,000 clones; 90% to 95% of them were singletons. The ten top clones hold about 3% of the sample. The sequencing here drew on peripheral blood, taken on day 0 of AZD1222 vaccination. The receptors were sampled from an adult in good health.

This clone was seen once. Other DNA sequences in this sample translate to the same CDR3. V gene TRBV12-3 or TRBV12-4 combines with J gene TRBJ1-5; D might be TRBD1 (6 bases). The CDR3 is 13 residues long. The ends were cut back, 3 bases at V and 7 bases at J, with 10 bases in the middle. The CDR3 protein is CASSLTGPQPQHF. CDR3 DNA: TGTGCCAGCAGTTTGACAGGTCCCCAGCCCCAGCATTTT.

This clone was seen once. V usage is TRBV30 and J usage is TRBJ1-1; 8 bases match TRBD1. V dropped 2 bases and J dropped 4; count of bases not matched to a gene: 9. The CDR3 covers 15 residues. Germline CDR1 GTSNPN, CDR2 SVGIG (reference sequence). In DNA form, the CDR3 reads TGTGCCTGGAGTAATCCATTGACAGGGGTCACTGAAGCTTTCTTT. Its translation is CAWSNPLTGVTEAFF.

V is TRBV29-1 and J is TRBJ1-2, with D tentatively TRBD1 (6 bases). The CDR3 loop spans 13 amino acids. V was trimmed by 7 bases and J by 8 bases, leaving 20 bases between them. Germline V gene sequence: CDR1 SQVTM, CDR2 ANQGSEA. For the CDR3, the DNA is TGCAGCGCTATGCCTGTACAGGGTGGCGGCTACACCTTC. Protein product: CSAMPVQGGGYTF. Combining the CDR3 with reference TRBV29-1 and TRBJ1-2 gives the whole variable domain SAVISQKPSRDICQRGTSLTIQCQVDSQVTMMFWYRQQPGQSLTLIATANQGSEATYESGFVIDKFPISRPNLTFSTLTVSNMSPEDSSIYLCSAMPVQGGGYTFGSGTRLTVV.

The chain has TRBV6-5 and TRBJ2-7; 9 nucleotides align to TRBD1. The V segment lost 6 bases and the J segment 7 bases; nucleotides outside the gene matches: 10. CDR1 and CDR2 (germline): MNHEY, SVGAGI. This CDR3 is built from 14 residues. For the CDR3, the DNA is TGTGCCAGCAGGAGGGACAGGGTCCTGGAGGAGCAGTACTTC. Residues: CASRRDRVLEEQYF.

This clone was seen a single time. This sequence joins TRBV18 and TRBJ1-2; a possible D gene is TRBD1 (5 bases). The germline V and J ends were trimmed by 3 bases and 8 bases, with 13 bases remaining between them. This CDR3 comprises 13 residues. CDR1 is KGHSH and CDR2 is LQKENI in the germline V gene. The CDR3 loop is CASSPRGGGGYTF. In DNA form, the CDR3 reads TGTGCCAGCTCACCCCGGGGGGGAGGCGGCTACACCTTC.

The CDR3 sequence: CASSPGGGGNYNEQFF. Written as DNA, the CDR3 is TGTGCCAGCAGCCCGGGAGGGGGGGGAAACTACAATGAGCAGTTCTTC. J is TRBJ2-1 and V is TRBV9; 8 bases align to TRBD2. Trimming removed 4 bases from V and 3 bases from J; junction bases left unmatched: 9. The CDR3 loop spans 16 amino acids. Germline-derived CDR1 and CDR2 are SGDLS and YYNGEE.

The rearrangement uses TRBV19 and TRBJ2-1; a possible D gene is TRBD2 (5 bases). Trimming shortened V by 6 bases and J by 2 bases, and 11 bases separated the two germline ends. Germline loops: CDR1 LNHDA, CDR2 SQIVND (reference sequence). The CDR3 covers 14 residues. The CDR3 nucleotides read TGTGCCAGTAGCCCCACGGGGACCTACAATGAGCAGTTCTTC. Protein sequence: CASSPTGTYNEQFF.

The genes are TRBV10-2 and TRBJ1-2; 7 bases align to TRBD1. The CDR3 is 12 residues long. Germline V lookup: CDR1 WSHSY, CDR2 SAAADI. The J segment lost 4 bases and the V segment lost 8 bases, leaving 4 bases of the junction unmatched. The CDR3 region is CASRRDSYGYTF. CDR3 sequence (DNA): TGCGCCAGCCGTAGGGACAGCTATGGCTACACCTTC.

The genes are TRBV18 and TRBJ2-3; D unclear. V lost 3 bases and J lost 2, with 6 bases in between. In germline, CDR1 is KGHSH, CDR2 LQKENI. The CDR3 sequence is 13 residues long. The CDR3 loop is CASSPLITDTQYF. The CDR3 DNA is TGTGCCAGCTCACCCCTGATCACAGATACGCAGTATTTT.

The chain joins TRBV7-2 to TRBJ2-1; 9 nucleotides align to TRBD1. This CDR3 spans 14 amino acids. Germline-derived CDR1 and CDR2 are SGHTA and FQGNSA. The J segment lost 5 bases and the V segment lost 5 bases, leaving 4 bases of the junction unmatched. This CDR3 reads CASSPWTGDNEQFF. CDR3 DNA: TGTGCCAGCAGCCCGTGGACAGGGGACAATGAGCAGTTCTTC.

This clone was counted once. Here the CDR3 reads CASSHEGYTEAFF. The CDR3 DNA follows: TGTGCCAGCAGCCACGAGGGGTACACTGAAGCTTTCTTT. The chain couples TRBV12-3 or TRBV12-4 to TRBJ1-1, with a possible D match to TRBD1 (5 bases). The length of the CDR3 is 13 residues. The germline V and J ends were trimmed by 6 bases and 3 bases, with 11 bases remaining between them.

The chain uses TRBV5-5 and TRBJ2-7, with 8 nucleotides matching TRBD1. CDR3 length equals 15 residues. Trimming removed 2 bases from V and 6 bases from J; junction bases left unmatched: 10. Germline values: CDR1 SGHKS, CDR2 YYEKEE (reference sequence). In DNA, the CDR3 is TGTGCCAGCAGCTTAGTATGGCAGGGGGCGGGCGAGCAGTACTTC. Protein: CASSLVWQGAGEQYF.

The chain joins TRBV3-1 (or the pseudogene TRBV3-2) to TRBJ2-1; 14 positions agree with TRBD2. CDR3 size: 16 residues. V lost 4 bases and J lost 4; bases outside the gene matches: 3. Germline CDR1 LGHDT, CDR2 YNNKEL (reference sequence). Here the CDR3 reads CASSPGLAGAYNEQFF. In DNA, the CDR3 is TGTGCCAGCAGCCCGGGACTAGCGGGAGCATACAATGAGCAGTTCTTC.

The V call is TRBV27, the J call TRBJ2-7; 7 bases match TRBD2. The CDR3 totals 13 residues. From germline, CDR1 is MNHEY and CDR2 SMNVEV (reference sequence). After removal of 4 bases from V and 7 bases from J, the junction contained 7 bases not matched to a gene. The DNA for the CDR3 is TGTGCCAGCAGTTGGCAGGTGGGAGGGGAGCAGTACTTC. Its protein is CASSWQVGGEQYF.

The DNA for the CDR3 is TGTGCCAGCAGTTACCTGGAGGGGGCGAACACTGAAGCTTTCTTT. As protein: CASSYLEGANTEAFF. The genes are TRBV6-5 and TRBJ1-1; 7 nucleotides agree with TRBD1. The V and J ends lost 2 bases and 1 base, in that order; junction bases with no gene match: 4. This CDR3 contains 15 residues. The germline CDR1 and CDR2 sequences are MNHEY and SVGAGI.

The chain carries TRBV18 and TRBJ2-1; D gene ambiguous. The germline CDR1 and CDR2 sequences are KGHSH and LQKENI. This CDR3 has 12 residues. V was cut by 6 bases and J by 8 bases, with 11 bases left in between. CDR3 protein: CASSLTQDEQFF. CDR3 DNA: TGTGCCAGCTCCCTTACCCAGGATGAGCAGTTCTTC.

The V call is TRBV10-3, the J call TRBJ2-1; the D gene is possibly TRBD2 (6 bases). V lost 3 bases and J lost 1, with 7 bases in between. Germline V gene lookup returns CDR1 ENHRY and CDR2 SYGVKD. This CDR3 comprises 14 residues. This CDR3 reads CAISEGGSYNEQFF. CDR3 nucleotides: TGTGCCATCAGTGAAGGAGGGTCCTACAATGAGCAGTTCTTC.

This sequence joins TRBV6-5 and TRBJ2-3; D is possibly TRBD1 (6 bases). The CDR3 loop spans 15 amino acids. V lost 5 bases to trimming and J lost 0 bases, with 12 bases between them. CDR1 and CDR2 from the germline V gene are MNHEY and SVGAGI. The CDR3 nucleotides read TGTGCCAGCAGTCATGGACAGTTTAGCACAGATACGCAGTATTTT. Encoded protein: CASSHGQFSTDTQYF.

The CDR3, as DNA: TGTGCCAGCAGCCGCGGGACTAGCGGGAGCGGGTACGAGCAGTACTTC. Protein: CASSRGTSGSGYEQYF. The chain carries TRBV27 and TRBJ2-7; 14 nucleotides match TRBD2. Germline CDR1 and CDR2: MNHEY and SMNVEV (reference sequence). The CDR3 has 16 residues. V was clipped by 6 bases and J by 4 bases; unmatched bases: 8.

On this clone: The same CDR3 can be traced to other DNA sequences in this sample. V gene TRBV7-9 combines with J gene TRBJ1-1, with 8 bases fitting TRBD1. The CDR3 consists of 14 residues. Per germline, CDR1 SEHNR and CDR2 FQNEAQ (reference sequence). After removal of 3 bases from V and 1 base from J, the junction contained 1 base not matched to a gene. CDR3 sequence (DNA): TGTGCCAGCAGCTTCCAGGGGGCGAACACTGAAGCTTTCTTT. Residues: CASSFQGANTEAFF.

The J gene is TRBJ1-1, the V gene TRBV18; D possibly corresponds to TRBD1 (5 bases). Germline V gene lookup returns CDR1 KGHSH and CDR2 LQKENI. The CDR3 runs to 15 residues. V was pared by 2 bases and J by 1 base, with 11 bases between. CDR3 protein: CASSPRSDKNTEAFF. For the CDR3, the DNA is TGTGCCAGCTCACCAAGATCGGACAAGAACACTGAAGCTTTCTTT.

The chain carries TRBV5-5 and TRBJ2-7; D call uncertain. CDR3 size: 13 residues. V was clipped by 2 bases and J by 2 bases, with 8 bases between them. Germline CDR1 and CDR2: SGHKS and YYEKEE (reference sequence). The CDR3 reads CASSLGSAYEQYF. CDR3 nucleotide sequence: TGTGCCAGCAGCTTAGGGTCCGCCTACGAGCAGTACTTC.

This chain joins TRBV3-1 (or the pseudogene TRBV3-2) and TRBJ2-7; TRBD2 matches at 8 bases. Germline V gene data show CDR1 as LGHDT and CDR2 as YNNKEL (reference sequence). J lost 0 bases, V lost 1 base, and 2 bases had no gene match. There are 15 residues in the CDR3. The CDR3: CASSQVTSGSYEQYF. CDR3 DNA: TGTGCCAGCAGCCAAGTAACTAGCGGCTCCTACGAGCAGTACTTC.

The CDR3 DNA follows: TGTGCCAGCAGCTTAGTCTCCGCCGGGGAGCTGTTTTTT. It specifies CASSLVSAGELFF. The chain couples TRBV13 to TRBJ2-2, with D unclear. The germline CDR1 and CDR2 sequences are PRHDT and FYEKMQ (reference sequence). V was trimmed by 1 base and J by 6 bases, leaving 6 bases between them. The CDR3 consists of 13 residues.

The chain recombines TRBV5-1 with TRBJ1-2; 10 nucleotides line up with TRBD1. CDR3 size: 15 residues. Germline V lookup: CDR1 SGHRS, CDR2 YFSETQ. After removal of 0 bases from V and 7 bases from J, the junction contained 6 bases not matched to a gene. CDR3 DNA: TGCGCCAGCAGCTTGGAGGGACAGGGGATCGGTGGCTACACCTTC. Protein sequence: CASSLEGQGIGGYTF. The full variable domain, in which reference TRBV5-1 and TRBJ1-2 provide the parts outside the CDR3, is KAGVTQTPRYLIKTRGQQVTLSCSPISGHRSVSWYQQTPGQGLQFLFEYFSETQRNKGNFPGRFSGRQFSNSRSEMNVSTLELGDSALYLCASSLEGQGIGGYTFGSGTRLTVV.

The chain recombines TRBV6-6 with TRBJ1-1; D gene ambiguous. The CDR3 spans 15 residues. CDR1 is MNHNY, CDR2 SVGAGI, per germline (reference sequence). Trimming pared 5 bases from V and 4 bases from J, leaving 17 bases between. The CDR3: CASSRLGEEPTEAFF. The CDR3 coding sequence is TGTGCCAGCAGTAGACTAGGAGAGGAACCCACTGAAGCTTTCTTT.

The genes are TRBV7-2 and TRBJ2-7, with D maybe TRBD1 (6 bases). Trimming shortened V by 2 bases and J by 5 bases, and 19 bases separated the two germline ends. Germline assignment: CDR1 SGHTA and CDR2 FQGNSA. This CDR3 contains 16 residues. CDR3 DNA: TGTGCCAGCAGCTTAAATGGAGCAGGGGTGTTGGACGAGCAGTACTTC. Amino acids: CASSLNGAGVLDEQYF.

CDR3 DNA sequence: TGCGCCAGCAGCTTGGAAATAGCGGGCGCTGGCACAGATACGCAGTATTTT. This sequence encodes CASSLEIAGAGTDTQYF. The rearrangement uses TRBV5-1 and TRBJ2-3; 7 positions match TRBD2. The CDR3 is 17 amino acids. V was clipped by 0 bases and J by 1 base; unmatched bases: 8. Germline V gene data show CDR1 as SGHRS and CDR2 as YFSETQ.

V and J are TRBV7-8 and TRBJ2-3; unclear D gene. Between the trimmed V and J ends, which lost 5 bases and 2 bases, there was a span of 5 bases. Germline CDR1 reads SGHVS; CDR2 reads FQNEAQ. This CDR3 is built from 12 residues. CDR3 nucleotides: TGTGCCAGCAGCCCATACACAGATACGCAGTATTTT. This gives the protein CASSPYTDTQYF.

This sequence joins TRBV30 and TRBJ2-1; 8 bases are a match to TRBD1. In germline, CDR1 is GTSNPN, CDR2 SVGIG (reference sequence). CDR3 length equals 15 residues. V lost 5 bases, J lost 10 bases, and 16 bases stayed unmatched. CDR3 coding DNA: TGTGCCTGGGGGGGAGACAGGGGTAAACGAAGGGAGCAGTTCTTC. Translating it yields CAWGGDRGKRREQFF.